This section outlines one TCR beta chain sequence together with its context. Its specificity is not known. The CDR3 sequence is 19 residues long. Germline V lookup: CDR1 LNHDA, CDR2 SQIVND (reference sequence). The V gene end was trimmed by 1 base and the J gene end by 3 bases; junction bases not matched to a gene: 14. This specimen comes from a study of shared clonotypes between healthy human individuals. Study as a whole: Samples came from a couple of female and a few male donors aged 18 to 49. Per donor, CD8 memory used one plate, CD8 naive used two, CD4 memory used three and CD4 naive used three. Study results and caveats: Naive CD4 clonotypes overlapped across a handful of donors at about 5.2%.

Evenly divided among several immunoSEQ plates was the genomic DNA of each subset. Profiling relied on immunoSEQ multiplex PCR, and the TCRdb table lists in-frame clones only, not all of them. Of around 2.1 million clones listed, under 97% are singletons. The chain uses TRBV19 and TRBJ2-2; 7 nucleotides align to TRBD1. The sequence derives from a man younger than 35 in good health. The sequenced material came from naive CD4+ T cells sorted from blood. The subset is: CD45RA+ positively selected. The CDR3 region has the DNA TGTGCCAGTAGTATAGTGACAGGGATAGGCGGCCGAGACACCGGGGAGCTGTTTTTT. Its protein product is CASSIVTGIGGRDTGELFF.